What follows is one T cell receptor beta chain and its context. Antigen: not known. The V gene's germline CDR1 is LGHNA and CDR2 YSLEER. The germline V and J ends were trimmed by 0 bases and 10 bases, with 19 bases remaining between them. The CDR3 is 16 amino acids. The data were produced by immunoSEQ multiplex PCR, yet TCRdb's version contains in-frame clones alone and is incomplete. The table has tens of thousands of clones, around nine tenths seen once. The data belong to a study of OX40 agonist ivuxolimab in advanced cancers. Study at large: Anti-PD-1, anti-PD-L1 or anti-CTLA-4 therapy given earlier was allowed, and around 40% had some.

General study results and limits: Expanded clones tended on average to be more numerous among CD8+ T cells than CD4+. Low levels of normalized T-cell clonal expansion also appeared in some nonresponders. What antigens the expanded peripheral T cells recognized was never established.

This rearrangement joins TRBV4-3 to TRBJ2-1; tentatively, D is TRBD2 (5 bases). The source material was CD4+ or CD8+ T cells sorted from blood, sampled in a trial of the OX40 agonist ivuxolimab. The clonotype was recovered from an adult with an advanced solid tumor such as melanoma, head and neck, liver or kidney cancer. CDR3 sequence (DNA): TGCGCCAGCAGCCAAGATGTGGGAGTGACCTCGGGGGAGCAGTTCTTC. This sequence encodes CASSQDVGVTSGEQFF.